Here is one T cell receptor (beta chain) with its context. One junction end does not reproduce the germline sequence, and a read error may be involved. These data belong to a study of blood T cells in healthy people across ages. A sample-barcoded 5' primer and a J-beta primer mix were used in a second PCR of about 7 to 12 cycles. TCRdb independently ran MiXCR on the 5' RACE reads; one entry per CDR3 protein. Of 1.5 million to 2 million distinct CDR3 sequences in the sample, approximately 50% are singletons; the top ten hold less than 2.5%. The CDR3 runs 16 residues. Germline CDR1 MNHNS, CDR2 SASEGT. Material for sequencing was blood. The origin of this receptor is a woman in her thirties or forties in good health. The chain joins TRBV6-1 to TRBJ2-7; D not certain. The DNA for the CDR3 is TGTGCCAGCAGCGAGCTAGGGTTGATTGGGTCCAACGAGCGGTACTTC. This encodes CASSELGLIGSNERYF.